This T cell receptor (beta chain) was identified during a study of shared clonotypes between healthy human individuals. Overall study findings and caveats: Unshared clonotypes carried lower generation probabilities than those common to all four donors. Specimens sampled were limited to blood, with tissue repertoires likely differing.

Comments on this clone: What it binds is not known.

Investigators spread the genomic DNA of each subset evenly over several immunoSEQ plates. Sequencing was performed with immunoSEQ multiplex PCR; in TCRdb, only in-frame clones are kept and a portion is missing. The sample records a few million clones, approximately 95% being singletons. HIV-negative, healthy adults without recent acute infections or vaccinations were the donors. Trimming left V 2 bases short and J 2 bases short, with 6 bases between. Germline CDR1 and CDR2: MGHRA and YSYEKL. CDR3 length equals 13 residues. Material: naive CD4+ T cells from PBMCs. Subset noted: CD45RA+ positively selected. The genes are TRBV4-1 and TRBJ2-5; D unresolved. This clonotype originated in a young man in good health. Some clones in this sample may be carry-over from other donors' samples. The chain's CDR3 is CASSQTVQETQYF. The CDR3 coding sequence is TGCGCCAGCAGCCAAACGGTGCAAGAGACCCAGTACTTC.